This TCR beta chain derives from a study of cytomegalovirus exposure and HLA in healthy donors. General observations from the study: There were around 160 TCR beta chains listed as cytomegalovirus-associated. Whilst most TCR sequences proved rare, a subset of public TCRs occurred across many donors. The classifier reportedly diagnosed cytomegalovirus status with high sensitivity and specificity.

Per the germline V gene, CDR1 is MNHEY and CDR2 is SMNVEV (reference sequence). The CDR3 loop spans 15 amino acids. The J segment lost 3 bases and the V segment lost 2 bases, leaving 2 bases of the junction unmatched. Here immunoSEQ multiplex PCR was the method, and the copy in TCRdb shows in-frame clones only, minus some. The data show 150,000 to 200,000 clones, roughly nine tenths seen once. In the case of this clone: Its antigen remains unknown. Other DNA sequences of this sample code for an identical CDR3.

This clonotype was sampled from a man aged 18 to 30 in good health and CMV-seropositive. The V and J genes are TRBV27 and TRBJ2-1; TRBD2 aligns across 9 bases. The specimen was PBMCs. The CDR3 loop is CASSLGTSSYNEQFF. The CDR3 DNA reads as TGTGCCAGCAGTTTAGGGACTAGCAGCTACAATGAGCAGTTCTTC.